Shown below are 5 T cell receptor beta chains from a single sample sequenced in a study of blood T cell repertoires in COVID-19. Here immunoSEQ multiplex PCR was the method, and the copy in TCRdb shows in-frame clones only, minus some. The sample shows some 130,000 clones, roughly nine tenths of them seen only once. Sequencing was carried out using peripheral blood. The source of these receptors is a man in his sixties with COVID-19, enrolled during active disease.

The V call is TRBV5-1, the J call TRBJ1-3; D gene uncertain. This CDR3 is built from 15 residues. CDR1 and CDR2 (germline): SGHRS, YFSETQ. The ends were cut back, 1 base at V and 0 bases at J, with 8 bases in the middle. CDR3 DNA: TGCGCCAGCAGCTTGTCGATTAGCTCTGGAAACACCATATATTTT. Protein sequence: CASSLSISSGNTIYF.

The chain has TRBV5-4 and TRBJ2-5; D may be TRBD1 (5 bases). CDR1 and CDR2 (germline): SGHNT, YYREEE (reference sequence). The CDR3 has 14 residues. Trimming pared 2 bases from V and 5 bases from J, leaving 13 bases between. This chain's CDR3 is CASSFDSYSETQYF. The CDR3 DNA follows: TGTGCCAGCAGCTTCGACAGTTATTCCGAGACCCAGTACTTC.

This sequence joins TRBV7-8 and TRBJ1-5; the D gene is possibly TRBD1 (6 bases). CDR3 length: 15 residues. V was shortened by 1 base and J by 3 bases, with 10 bases between the two germline ends. Germline V gene data show CDR1 as SGHVS and CDR2 as FQNEAQ. The CDR3, as DNA: TGTGCCAGCAGCTTAGTACAGGGCCCCAATCAGCCCCAGCATTTT. It encodes CASSLVQGPNQPQHF.

This clone has only one observation. V gene TRBV18 combines with J gene TRBJ2-1, with D hard to call. V dropped 5 bases and J dropped 5 bases, with 10 bases sitting between them. CDR1 is KGHSH and CDR2 is LQKENI in the germline V gene. CDR3 length equals 13 residues. This CDR3 reads CASSTLDNNEQFF. The CDR3 region has the DNA TGTGCCAGCTCAACCCTTGACAACAATGAGCAGTTCTTC.

J is TRBJ2-1 and V is TRBV10-1, with 7 bases matching TRBD1. The CDR3 is 14 residues long. The germline V gene has CDR1 WNHNN and CDR2 SYGVQD (reference sequence). V was pared by 4 bases and J by 3 bases, with 3 bases of the junction left unmatched. CDR3 nucleotide sequence: TGCGCCAGCAGTGTTTCAGGGGGCTACAATGAGCAGTTCTTC. It codes for CASSVSGGYNEQFF.